Below, 31 T cell receptor beta chains from the same sample are listed, as sequenced in a study of blood T cell repertoires in COVID-19. Here immunoSEQ multiplex PCR was the method, and the copy in TCRdb shows in-frame clones only, minus some. The top ten hold 5.1% of the sample, which has fewer than 85,000 clones, 80% to 90% seen once. The sequenced sample was peripheral blood. The source of these receptors is a human donor in a cohort sampled during active COVID-19.

This clone occurred once. The V gene is TRBV25-1, the J gene TRBJ2-1, with unresolved D. V shed 5 bases and J shed 6 bases, with 11 bases lying between them. This CDR3 has 13 amino acids. Germline V gene sequence: CDR1 MGHDK, CDR2 SYGVNS. The CDR3 DNA is TGTGCCAGCAGTCCCCCAATCGGCAATGAGCAGTTCTTC. It encodes CASSPPIGNEQFF.

The chain links TRBV6-5 to TRBJ2-7, with 12 bases matching TRBD2. After removal of 6 bases from V and 4 bases from J, the junction contained 7 bases not matched to a gene. Germline-derived CDR1 and CDR2 are MNHEY and SVGAGI. This CDR3 spans 15 amino acids. The DNA for the CDR3 is TGTGCCAGCAGCCGGACTAGCGGGGTGTCTTACGAGCAGTACTTC. Translated: CASSRTSGVSYEQYF.

The V and J genes are TRBV7-3 and TRBJ2-5; 8 bases match TRBD1. The last part of the DNA fits TRBJ2-7 better; the J call may be wrong. Germline CDR1 SGHTA, CDR2 FQGTGA. This CDR3 is 16 amino acids long. The CDR3 reads CASSLIAGGETYEQYF. The CDR3 DNA sequence: TGTGCCAGCAGCTTGATCGCAGGGGGCGAAACCTACGAGCAGTACTTC.

The chain uses TRBV6-4 and TRBJ1-6; D uncertain. V was pared by 3 bases and J by 12 bases, with 12 bases between. This CDR3 has 13 residues. Germline CDR1 and CDR2: MRHNA and SNTAGT. The CDR3 protein is CASSEAETLPLHF. In nucleotides, the CDR3 is TGTGCCAGCAGTGAGGCAGAAACCCTACCCCTCCACTTT.

The chain uses TRBV4-2 and TRBJ1-6; D uncertain. This CDR3 comprises 16 residues. Trimming shortened V by 0 bases and J by 7 bases, and 13 bases separated the two germline ends. The germline gives CDR1 LGHNA, CDR2 YNFKEQ. CDR3 sequence: CASSQDLAGINSPLHF. CDR3 DNA: TGTGCCAGCAGCCAAGATCTGGCGGGCATCAATTCACCCCTCCACTTT.

This clone was recorded only once. This rearrangement joins TRBV19 to TRBJ1-4, with TRBD1 identical over 7 bases. V was pared by 7 bases and J by 8 bases, with 10 bases of the junction left unmatched. CDR3 length: 14 residues. Germline V lookup: CDR1 LNHDA, CDR2 SQIVND (reference sequence). CDR3 bases: TGTGCCAGTAAACCACAGGGGTTTGGGGAAAAACTGTTTTTT. Protein: CASKPQGFGEKLFF.

The genes are TRBV18 and TRBJ1-3; 9 bases map to TRBD1. The length of the CDR3 is 20 residues. V dropped 4 bases and J dropped 2; count of bases not matched to a gene: 18. Germline loops: CDR1 KGHSH, CDR2 LQKENI. The CDR3 coding sequence is TGTGCCAGCTCACGCTTTGTCCGGGACAGGGCCCCTTATCCTGGAAACACCATATATTTT. This encodes CASSRFVRDRAPYPGNTIYF.

The V call is TRBV7-3, the J call TRBJ2-5; unclear D gene. The germline gives CDR1 SGHTA, CDR2 FQGTGA. Trimming stripped 6 bases from V and 2 bases from J, with 10 bases between. This CDR3 contains 13 residues. This chain's CDR3 is CASSPEPQETQYF. CDR3 sequence (DNA): TGTGCCAGCAGTCCGGAGCCACAAGAGACCCAGTACTTC.

The CDR3 nucleotides read TGCGCCAGCAGCTTGGTTCCAGCGGCCCTTCAAGAGACCCAGTACTTC. Protein: CASSLVPAALQETQYF. This chain connects TRBV5-1 to TRBJ2-5; TRBD2 might be the D (5 bases). In germline, CDR1 is SGHRS, CDR2 YFSETQ. The CDR3 runs 16 residues. The V end lost 0 bases, the J end lost 2 bases, and 14 bases lay between the germline ends.

The CDR3 loop is CASSESKGRGDNEQFF. The DNA for the CDR3 is TGCGCCAGCAGTGAGTCAAAAGGGCGGGGAGACAATGAGCAGTTCTTC. The V gene is TRBV10-1, the J gene TRBJ2-1; D might be TRBD2 (6 bases). Trimming cost V 0 bases and J 5 bases, with 14 bases left between them. Germline V gene sequence: CDR1 WNHNN, CDR2 SYGVQD (reference sequence). The CDR3 runs to 16 residues.

This clone was seen a single time. This rearrangement joins TRBV7-9 to TRBJ2-5; TRBD1 aligns across 7 bases. The germline V gene encodes CDR1 SEHNR and CDR2 FQNEAQ (reference sequence). The CDR3 loop spans 13 amino acids. Unmatched junction bases numbered 2, after V lost 5 bases and J lost 2 bases. The DNA of the CDR3 is TGTGCCAGCAGCCGGGACAGTCAAGAGACCCAGTACTTC. Amino acid sequence: CASSRDSQETQYF. Variable domain in full (rest from reference TRBV7-9 and TRBJ2-5): DTGVSQNPRHKITKRGQNVTFRCDPISEHNRLYWYRQTLGQGPEFLTYFQNEAQLEKSRLLSDRFSAERPKGSFSTLEIQRTEQGDSAMYLCASSRDSQETQYFGPGTRLLVL.

The rearrangement joins TRBV6-4 to TRBJ2-2; the D gene is possibly TRBD2 (5 bases). The ends were cut back, 5 bases at V and 3 bases at J, with 7 bases in the middle. Germline CDR1 reads MRHNA; CDR2 reads SNTAGT. The CDR3 has 13 residues. The CDR3 DNA reads as TGTGCCAGCAGTAAGGAGGACACCGGGGAGCTGTTTTTT. Protein product: CASSKEDTGELFF.

The chain carries TRBV28 and TRBJ2-5, with 9 bases matching TRBD2. This CDR3 contains 16 residues. V shed 4 bases and J 6 bases; nucleotides not matched to a gene: 12. Germline-derived CDR1 and CDR2 are MDHEN and SYDVKM. The CDR3 DNA reads TGTGCCAGCAGTTCCGGGGGTAGCGGGGGTCCCAAGACCCAGTACTTC. It translates to CASSSGGSGGPKTQYF. Full variable domain (missing parts from reference TRBV28 and TRBJ2-5): DVKVTQSSRYLVKRTGEKVFLECVQDMDHENMFWYRQDPGLGLRLIYFSYDVKMKEKGDIPEGYSVSREKKERFSLILESASTNQTSMYLCASSSGGSGGPKTQYFGPGTRLLVL.

The gene calls are TRBV24-1 and TRBJ2-3, with D possibly being TRBD2 (6 bases). From germline, CDR1 is KGHDR and CDR2 SFDVKD. V lost 12 bases and J 0 bases, leaving 15 bases between the germline ends. The CDR3 contains 14 residues. This CDR3 is CAASRLASTDTQYF. Here the CDR3 DNA reads TGTGCCGCCTCCCGCCTAGCGAGCACAGATACGCAGTATTTT.

V usage is TRBV19 and J usage is TRBJ2-3; 7 bases match TRBD2. Germline CDR1 reads LNHDA; CDR2 reads SQIVND (reference sequence). V gave up 5 bases and J gave up 6 bases; unmatched junction bases: 5. CDR3 length: 13 amino acids. CDR3 DNA: TGTGCCAGTAGTCCGACTAGCAGGGATACGCAGTATTTT. It is translated as CASSPTSRDTQYF.

The rearrangement links TRBV14 to TRBJ2-7; D not certain. The CDR3 has 13 amino acids. With 1 base removed from V and 3 bases from J, the gap between germline ends came to 7 bases. CDR1 is SGHDN and CDR2 is FVKESK in the germline V gene. In DNA form, the CDR3 reads TGTGCCAGCAGCCAAGCAGGAAGCTACGAGCAGTACTTC. Translation: CASSQAGSYEQYF.

With respect to this clone: Other DNA variants within this sample encode the same CDR3. The chain is built from TRBV28 and TRBJ1-5; D ambiguous. This CDR3 is built from 14 residues. From germline, CDR1 is MDHEN and CDR2 SYDVKM. The ends were cut back, 1 base at V and 1 base at J, with 5 bases in the middle. CDR3 in amino acids: CASSLSGSNQPQHF. The CDR3 coding sequence is TGTGCCAGCAGTTTATCGGGGAGCAATCAGCCCCAGCATTTT.

The rearrangement uses TRBV1 and TRBJ2-7; TRBD2 is the table's D call, not checked against the DNA. TRBV1 is shown as a pseudogene. This CDR3 has 16 amino acids. The chain's CDR3 is CTSSQDPGLVSYEQYF. The CDR3 bases are TGCACCAGCAGCCAAGATCCGGGACTAGTGTCCTACGAGCAGTACTTC.

CDR3: CASSLAAGQTYEQYF. The CDR3, as DNA: TGTGCCAGCAGCTTAGCCGCGGGACAGACCTACGAGCAGTACTTC. V usage is TRBV11-2 and J usage is TRBJ2-7, with D tentatively TRBD1 (7 bases). This CDR3 comprises 15 residues. CDR1 and CDR2 from the germline V gene are SGHAT and FQNNGV. Trimming cost V 1 base and J 2 bases, with 12 bases left between them.

The chain has TRBV18 and TRBJ2-5; 12 nucleotides agree with TRBD2. J lost 4 bases, V lost 3 bases, and 6 bases had no gene match. The CDR3 loop spans 16 amino acids. Germline V gene sequence: CDR1 KGHSH, CDR2 LQKENI. The CDR3 DNA reads TGTGCCAGCTCACCGGTGACTAGCGGGGGACGAGAGACCCAGTACTTC. As protein: CASSPVTSGGRETQYF.

In nucleotides, the CDR3 is TGTGCCTGGGGAGGGACTAGCCTTCGAGAGCAGTACTTC. It codes for CAWGGTSLREQYF. V gene TRBV30 combines with J gene TRBJ2-7; 9 bases map to TRBD2. The CDR3 sequence is 13 residues long. The germline V gene encodes CDR1 GTSNPN and CDR2 SVGIG (reference sequence). Trimming removed 5 bases from V and 7 bases from J; junction bases left unmatched: 9.

V usage is TRBV6-5 and J usage is TRBJ2-2; 7 bases align to TRBD2. CDR1 and CDR2 (germline): MNHEY, SVGAGI. The J segment lost 6 bases and the V segment lost 1 base, leaving 5 bases of the junction unmatched. This CDR3 is built from 15 residues. CDR3 region: CASSYWRESSGELFF. The CDR3 coding sequence is TGTGCCAGCAGTTACTGGCGGGAGAGCTCCGGGGAGCTGTTTTTT.

The chain carries TRBV5-6 and TRBJ2-7; TRBD1 matches 8 bases. The CDR3 is made up of 15 amino acids. With 2 bases clipped from V and 3 bases from J, the junction kept 7 bases outside the gene matches. Germline values: CDR1 SGHDT, CDR2 YYEEEE. The CDR3 coding sequence is TGTGCCAGCAGCTTAGTGGACAGGGCGGACTACGAGCAGTACTTC. Encoded protein: CASSLVDRADYEQYF.

The genes are TRBV7-9 and TRBJ1-5; D unclear. V lost 1 base to trimming and J lost 4 bases, with 14 bases between them. The CDR3 runs to 16 residues. Germline V CDR1 and CDR2: SEHNR, FQNEAQ (reference sequence). CDR3 coding DNA: TGTGCCAGCAGCTTAGTGGTATCAGGCCGAAATCAGCCCCAGCATTTT. This translates into CASSLVVSGRNQPQHF.

V usage is TRBV10-3 and J usage is TRBJ2-7, with 10 positions matching TRBD1. Germline CDR1 ENHRY, CDR2 SYGVKD. Trimming at V came to 1 base and at J to 1 base, leaving 1 base not matched to a gene. CDR3 length equals 15 residues. The CDR3 DNA reads as TGTGCCATCAGTGAGTGGGACAGGGGTTCCTACGAGCAGTACTTC. As protein: CAISEWDRGSYEQYF.

This chain links TRBV3-1 (or the pseudogene TRBV3-2) with TRBJ2-1, with 8 bases aligning to TRBD2. CDR1 and CDR2 from the germline V gene are LGHDT and YNNKEL (reference sequence). Losses at the gene ends were 0 bases for V and 8 bases for J; bases not matched to a gene: 3. This CDR3 region has 14 residues. Written as DNA, the CDR3 is TGTGCCAGCAGCCAAGATCTAGCGGGCGATGAGCAGTTCTTC. Translation: CASSQDLAGDEQFF.

This clone has a single count. The rearrangement joins TRBV21-1 to TRBJ2-1; the D call TRBD2 from the table was never checked on the DNA. TRBV21-1 counts as a pseudogene. The CDR3 contains 13 residues. CDR3 DNA: TGTGCCAGGAGGACTAGCGAGCACAATGAGCAGTTCTTC. It translates to CARRTSEHNEQFF.

A word on this clone: Additional DNA sequences in this sample encode the identical CDR3. The rearrangement joins TRBV12-3 or TRBV12-4 to TRBJ1-1, with D perhaps matching TRBD1 (5 bases). V lost 3 bases, J lost 4 bases, and 9 bases lay in between. The CDR3 extends over 13 amino acids. The CDR3 DNA follows: TGTGCCAGCAGTTTGGGGGGATCCACTGAAGCTTTCTTT. This codes for CASSLGGSTEAFF.

V usage is TRBV4-3 and J usage is TRBJ2-1; the D is unclear. The CDR3 consists of 16 residues. Germline CDR1 LGHNA, CDR2 YSLEER. The V and J ends lost 0 bases and 0 bases respectively, with 9 bases between them. The CDR3 spells CASSQELSISYNEQFF. Written as DNA, the CDR3 is TGCGCCAGCAGCCAAGAACTCTCAATCTCCTACAATGAGCAGTTCTTC.

This clone appeared a few times. The chain links TRBV29-1 to TRBJ2-2; 9 bases map to TRBD1. V trimming: 6 bases; J trimming: 3 bases; junction bases outside the gene matches: 5. Germline lookup yields CDR1 SQVTM and CDR2 ANQGSEA. CDR3 length equals 14 residues. CDR3 amino acids: CSVVTGGDTGELFF. The CDR3 DNA reads TGCAGCGTCGTGACAGGGGGAGACACCGGGGAGCTGTTTTTT.

The V gene is TRBV7-9, the J gene TRBJ1-2; 8 bases line up with TRBD1. From germline, CDR1 is SEHNR and CDR2 FQNEAQ (reference sequence). This CDR3 has 12 residues. Trimming took 1 base from V and 8 from J; bases not matched to a gene: 0. The CDR3 protein is CASSLDRGGYTF. The DNA of the CDR3 is TGTGCCAGCAGCTTAGACAGGGGGGGCTACACCTTC.